This TCR beta chain stems from a study of blood T cell repertoires in COVID-19 (dated by TCRdb to about 2020). In the study overall: The collaborator samples originated in the United States, Italy and Spain and spanned the acute and convalescent phases of COVID-19. The sample metadata nearly always contained a de-identified subject ID, COVID-19 status, age in years and sex. Subjects who had been exposed to COVID-19, were actively infected with it, or had recovered from it provided the deeply sampled blood TCRbeta repertoires that made up the dataset. The repertoires were made available in a free public database intended to serve as a resource for research on the immune response to SARS-CoV-2. Samples came from the ongoing ImmuneRACE study (first 160 participants) plus 1,254 subjects from 6 global collaborators. The prospective study material was composed of cDNA or gDNA derived from T cells, B-cell-depleted T cells, or PBMCs. Where available, HLA class I and class II types were taken from metadata supplied by the sample provider and were not determined by assay-based typing.

At one collaborating source in Seattle, patients were enrolled during active infection and were followed longitudinally through the course of disease. Each collaborating institution followed its own protocols to collect whole blood in K2EDTA tubes. For TCRbeta analysis, collaborator samples were shipped as frozen whole blood, as isolated PBMCs, or as DNA extracted from either sample type. The CDR3, cysteine through phenylalanine, is 15 amino acids long. The only DNA kept is the CDR3, 45 bases in frame from the first base. Germline trimming: 5 bases from V, 7 bases from J; junction bases outside gene matches: 6. Sequences LNHDA (CDR1) and SQIVND (CDR2) are obtained from the germline V gene (reference sequence). General conclusions and limits of the study: The amount of clinical and demographic metadata varied by source and participant and was provided uncurated.

To note about this clone: Its antigen remains undetermined. No much larger clonotype is one base removed from it; base qualities were not supplied.

The immunoSEQ Assay, a bias-controlled multiplex PCR, was used to amplify TCRbeta CDR3 regions from genomic DNA. The original pipeline was this. The number of nucleated cells in each sample was estimated by amplification of reference gene primers within the assay. To quantify the absolute abundance of each unique TCRbeta CDR3 rearrangement, sequence reads were collapsed and filtered. For each sample, productive Simpson clonality was calculated as the square root of Simpson's diversity index across productive rearrangements. Not all clones reach the TCRdb copy of this immuneACCESS table, which keeps in-frame sequences only. Checked studies attribute under half of the gap to unresolved V genes and leave the rest unexplained. V and J calls and clone size come straight from that table; D and trimming were deduced from the DNA. A total of around 230,000 clones appear in this sample, around 86% of them only once. Of the sample, approximately 10% is held by the ten largest clones.

The sequence derives from a man aged 45-65 years with COVID-19, enrolled during active disease. The sequence joins TRBV19 to TRBJ1-6; 9 central bases correspond to TRBD1. What was sequenced was peripheral blood. The CDR3 here reads CASSPDRGYNSPLHF. Here is the DNA: TGTGCCAGTAGTCCCGACAGGGGGTACAATTCACCCCTCCACTTT.